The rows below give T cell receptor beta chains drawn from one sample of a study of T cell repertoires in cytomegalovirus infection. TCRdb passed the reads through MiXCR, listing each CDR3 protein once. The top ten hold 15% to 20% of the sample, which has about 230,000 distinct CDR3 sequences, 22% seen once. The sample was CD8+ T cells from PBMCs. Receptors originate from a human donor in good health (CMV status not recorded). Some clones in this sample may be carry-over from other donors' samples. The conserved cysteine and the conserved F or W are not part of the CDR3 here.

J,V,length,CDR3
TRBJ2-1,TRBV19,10,ASSDLAGGGF
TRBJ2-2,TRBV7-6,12,ASSLGGGTGELF
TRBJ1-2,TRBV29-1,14,SVEFPRQGISYGYT
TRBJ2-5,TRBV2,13,ASSEGPDGRKTQY
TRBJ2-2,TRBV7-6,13,ASSPDRVNTGELF
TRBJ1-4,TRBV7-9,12,ASSGTSTNEKLF
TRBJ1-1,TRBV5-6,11,ASSYGALSEAF
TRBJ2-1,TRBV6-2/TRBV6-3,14,ASSYSVVAAYNEQF
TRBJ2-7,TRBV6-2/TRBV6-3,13,ASSYGRTLSYEQY
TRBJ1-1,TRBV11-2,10,ASSSYYTEAF
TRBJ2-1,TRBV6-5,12,ASSYSGEYNEQF
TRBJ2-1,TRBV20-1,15,SARGLVDRVEWNEQF
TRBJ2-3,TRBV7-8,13,ASSLNEGITDTQY
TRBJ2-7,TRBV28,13,ASSRTGTVSYEQY
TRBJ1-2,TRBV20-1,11,SARESGQRSYT
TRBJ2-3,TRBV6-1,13,ASTEWGGRGDTQY
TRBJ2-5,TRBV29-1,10,SVEEGIETQY
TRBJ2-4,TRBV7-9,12,AISGTSGENIQY
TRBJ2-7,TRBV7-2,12,ASSSSGSSYEQY
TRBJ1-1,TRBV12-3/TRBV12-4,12,ASTLLGGNTEAF
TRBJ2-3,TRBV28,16,ASSLGLAGVTSTDTQY
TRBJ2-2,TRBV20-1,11,SARSWITGELF
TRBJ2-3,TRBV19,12,ASSIEEGRDTQY
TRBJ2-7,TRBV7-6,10,ASRGSDYEQY
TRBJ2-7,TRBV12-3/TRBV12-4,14,ASSFRLTGLWGEQY
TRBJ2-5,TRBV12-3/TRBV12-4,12,ASSLLGVRETQY
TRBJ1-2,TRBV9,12,ASSVGSPNYGYT
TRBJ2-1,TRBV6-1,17,ASSLSGTSGGSSYNEQF
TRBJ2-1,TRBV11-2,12,ASSSVLGMNEQF
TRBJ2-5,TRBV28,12,ASSLGTGNLAQY
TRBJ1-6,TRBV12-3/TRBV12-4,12,ASRTALGNSPLH
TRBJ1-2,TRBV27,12,ASSLMAGVGGYT
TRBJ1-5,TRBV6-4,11,ASRDPGEQPQH
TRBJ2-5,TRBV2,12,ASSGREGLETQY
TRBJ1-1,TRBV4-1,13,ASSQDPGSSTEAF
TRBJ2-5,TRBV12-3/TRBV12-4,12,ASSPQDRRETQY
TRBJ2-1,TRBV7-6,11,ASAANYYNEQF
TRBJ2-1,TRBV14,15,ASSQPKETSSYNEQF
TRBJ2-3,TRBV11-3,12,ASSRGLPLDTQY
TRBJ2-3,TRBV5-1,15,ASRGLAGGPSTDTQY
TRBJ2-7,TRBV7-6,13,ASSPLATNKNEQY
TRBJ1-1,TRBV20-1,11,SASGVTDTEAF
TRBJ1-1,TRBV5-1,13,ASSLEQGVNTEAF
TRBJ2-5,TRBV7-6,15,ASSSGGTFAPGETQY
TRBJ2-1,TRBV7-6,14,ASSPSSGGPPREQF
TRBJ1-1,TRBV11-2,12,ASSLFSMNTEAF
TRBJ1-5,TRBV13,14,ASSAGQGLGNQPQH
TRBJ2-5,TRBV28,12,ASSALKHQETQY
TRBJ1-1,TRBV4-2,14,ASSREVGDRNTEAF
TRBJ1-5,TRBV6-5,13,ASSYSEDSLWPQH